The 6 T cell receptor beta chains below were found in one sample sequenced in a study of shared clonotypes between healthy human individuals. Here immunoSEQ multiplex PCR was the method, and the copy in TCRdb shows in-frame clones only, minus some. The sample includes some 510,000 clones, 75% to 85% of them seen just once. The source material was PBMCs. These receptors came from a woman aged 40 to 50 in good health. Some clones in this sample may be carry-over from other donors' samples.

The chain joins TRBV15 to TRBJ2-7; 12 bases fit TRBD2. CDR1 is LNHNV, CDR2 YYDKDF, per germline (reference sequence). The junction had 8 bases not matched to a gene; V was cut back by 0 bases and J by 5 bases. This CDR3 has 17 residues. The CDR3 DNA sequence: TGTGCCACCAGCAGAGATCTGGGGACTAGCGGGCGGGACGAGCAGTACTTC. This sequence encodes CATSRDLGTSGRDEQYF.

The chain combines TRBV5-4 with TRBJ1-4; 8 bases are a match to TRBD1. This CDR3 contains 15 residues. Germline-derived CDR1 and CDR2 are SGHNT and YYREEE (reference sequence). Trimming cost V 3 bases and J 5 bases; bases outside gene matches: 6. The chain's CDR3 is CASSSGGTTNEKLFF. The DNA for the CDR3 is TGTGCCAGCAGCTCAGGGGGCACCACCAATGAAAAACTGTTTTTT. The entire variable domain, with the rest obtained from reference TRBV5-4 and TRBJ1-4, is as follows: ETGVTQSPTHLIKTRGQQVTLRCSSQSGHNTVSWYQQALGQGPQFIFQYYREEENGRGNFPPRFSGLQFPNYSSELNVNALELDDSALYLCASSSGGTTNEKLFFGSGTQLSVL.

This clone was detected once. The V gene is TRBV30, the J gene TRBJ1-4; 10 bases agree with TRBD1. CDR1 and CDR2 from the germline V gene are GTSNPN and SVGIG (reference sequence). J lost 5 bases, V lost 5 bases, and 5 bases had no gene match. The CDR3 is 14 amino acids. In DNA form, the CDR3 reads TGTGCCTGGGAAGACAGGGGGCTAAATGAAAAACTGTTTTTT. It is translated as CAWEDRGLNEKLFF.

This chain uses TRBV19 with TRBJ2-7; 12 nucleotides agree with TRBD1. The CDR3 is made up of 14 amino acids. The ends lost 6 bases at V and 4 bases at J; junction bases unmatched: 4. Germline V gene data show CDR1 as LNHDA and CDR2 as SQIVND (reference sequence). The CDR3 DNA reads TGTGCCAGTAGCGGGACAGGGGGCCTTTACGAGCAGTACTTC. This translates into CASSGTGGLYEQYF.

The J gene is TRBJ2-1, the V gene TRBV7-6, with 10 bases aligning to TRBD2. V trimming: 5 bases; J trimming: 3 bases; junction bases outside the gene matches: 7. The germline CDR1 and CDR2 sequences are SGHVS and FNYEAQ. The CDR3 length is 16 residues. CDR3 nucleotides: TGTGCCAGCAGCGAACAACCTAGCGGGAGCTACAATGAGCAGTTCTTC. Protein product: CASSEQPSGSYNEQFF.

The chain joins TRBV4-1 to TRBJ2-1, with TRBD2 matching 14 bases. J was trimmed by 3 bases and V by 4 bases; bases with no gene match: 14. The CDR3 is 20 amino acids. Germline CDR1 is MGHRA and CDR2 is YSYEKL. The CDR3 DNA reads as TGCGCCAGCAGCCGGGTGCCGGGACTAGCGGGAGCGTCGGGCTACAATGAGCAGTTCTTC. Residues: CASSRVPGLAGASGYNEQFF.